The clone carrying this T cell receptor beta chain was found once. Per the germline V gene, CDR1 is MNHEY and CDR2 is SMNVEV (reference sequence). The V and J ends lost 5 bases and 13 bases, in that order; junction bases with no gene match: 11. This CDR3 is 13 amino acids long. The repertoire was sequenced with immunoSEQ multiplex PCR; TCRdb's copy has only in-frame clones and lacks some. The profile shows approximately 77,000 clones, around four fifths of them singletons. This record belongs to a study of OX40 agonist ivuxolimab in advanced cancers. Study-level background: An agonistic anti-OX40 (CD134) antibody, ivuxolimab, was used to treat the patients. Patients were dosed intravenously with ivuxolimab at 0.01 to 10 mg/kg every 2 weeks. Of the participants, about 40% had some prior anti-PD-1, anti-PD-L1 or anti-CTLA-4 therapy, which was allowed.

The rearrangement links TRBV27 to TRBJ2-1; 7 nucleotides match TRBD2. The clonotype originates from an adult with an advanced solid tumor such as melanoma, head and neck, liver or kidney cancer. The sequencing here drew on CD4+ or CD8+ T cells sorted from blood, taken in a trial of the OX40 agonist ivuxolimab. CDR3 region: CASSPPLREEQFF. CDR3 coding DNA: TGTGCCAGCAGTCCCCCCTTACGGGAGGAACAGTTCTTC.